Below are 2 T cell receptor beta chains sequenced from a single sample in a study of Tregs in tolerant kidney transplant recipients. Method: immunoSEQ multiplex PCR; TCRdb's copy keeps in-frame clones and lacks some. The data contain around 74,000 clones, 95% to 98% of them singletons. Material: CD4+ T cells from blood, obtained before the transplant. These receptors were obtained from a human donor who received a combined kidney and bone marrow transplant.

The V gene is TRBV18, the J gene TRBJ1-1; 7 nucleotides agree with TRBD1. The CDR3 runs to 14 residues. Trimming at V came to 4 bases and at J to 6 bases, leaving 8 bases not matched to a gene. Germline lookup yields CDR1 KGHSH and CDR2 LQKENI. Written as DNA, the CDR3 is TGTGCCAGCTCACGGGACAGTCTTTGGGCTGAAGCTTTCTTT. Translation gives CASSRDSLWAEAFF.

CDR3 nucleotides: TGTGCCAGCAGTTATTCAACCGGGACAGCTACAACTGAAGCTTTCTTT. Translating gives CASSYSTGTATTEAFF. V and J are TRBV6-7 and TRBJ1-1; TRBD1 agrees at 7 bases. TRBV6-7 belongs to the ORF category, with a function that is uncertain. The CDR3 has 16 residues. V was pared by 3 bases and J by 5 bases, with 12 bases of the junction left unmatched.